This TCR beta chain is from a study of beta chain features in type 1 diabetes. The whole isolated RNA underwent reverse transcription, so sequencing captured expressed TCRB transcripts. Generated by immunoSEQ multiplex PCR, the TCRdb table keeps only in-frame clones and is missing some. The sample lists around 340,000 clones; about a tenth were seen once. Regarding the study as a whole: Moderately but significantly shorter TCRB CDR3s were found in Type 1 diabetes patients in all four CD4+ subsets. Possible PCR preference for shorter templates applied equally to patients and controls.

Researchers reported sorting CD4+ naive, central memory, regulatory and stem cell-like memory cells via CD45RO/CCR7/CD25/CD127/CD95/CD27. The authors obtained over 95% purity in all sorted populations. This CDR3 is 15 amino acids long. Germline loops: CDR1 SNHLY, CDR2 FYNNEI. Deletions cut 4 bases from V and 6 bases from J, with 13 bases between. Worth noting for this clone: Antigen unknown.

This chain joins TRBV2 and TRBJ1-6; a weak D match, TRBD1 (5 bases). The sequence was collected from a man aged 25-40 years with type 1 diabetes. The sample consisted of central memory CD4+ T cells from blood. The CDR3 region is CASSVGGGSNSPLHF. The CDR3 DNA reads as TGTGCCAGCAGTGTCGGGGGGGGGAGTAATTCACCCCTCCACTTT. Full variable domain (rest looked up from reference TRBV2 and TRBJ1-6): EPEVTQTPSHQVTQMGQEVILRCVPISNHLYFYWYRQILGQKVEFLVSFYNNEISEKSEIFDDQFSVERPDGSNFTLKIRSTKLEDSAMYFCASSVGGGSNSPLHFGNGTRLTVT.